This entry is about one T cell receptor (beta chain). The data were obtained in a study of cytomegalovirus exposure and HLA in healthy donors. Study-level background: The same platform used for the 650 to 700 first-cohort repertoires was also used for the roughly 130 validation repertoires, as a later analysis reported.

The table came from immunoSEQ multiplex PCR; TCRdb's copy has only in-frame clones and leaves some out. The profile shows 200,000 or so clones, about 90% of them singletons. The CDR3 spans 20 residues. The germline V gene encodes CDR1 MNHNS and CDR2 SASEGT. With 4 bases clipped from V and 5 bases from J, the junction kept 18 bases outside the gene matches. The rearrangement links TRBV6-1 to TRBJ2-2; TRBD2 matches 11 bases. Sequencing was performed on PBMCs. This TCR came from a woman between 18 and 29 years old in good health and CMV-seronegative. CDR3: CASSATLGLAETGRTGELFF. CDR3 nucleotide sequence: TGTGCCAGCAGTGCCACGCTGGGACTAGCGGAGACAGGACGGACCGGGGAGCTGTTTTTT.